This T cell receptor beta chain was profiled in a study of blood T cells in healthy people across ages. Primers used in a second PCR of about 7 to 12 cycles were a sample-barcoded 5' primer and a J-beta primer mix. Each CDR3 protein is one row after TCRdb ran MiXCR on the 5' RACE reads. Of some 860,000 distinct CDR3 sequences listed, approximately 53% are singletons. Study findings and constraints: Observed TCR beta diversity showed a strong correlation with the percentage of naive T cells as measured by flow cytometry. Fewer expanded clones and more diversity marked long-lived versus aged donors.

Donors were systemically healthy Caucasian individuals from Russia aged roughly 6 to 100 years. For every donor, a draw yielded roughly 9.3 milliliters of peripheral blood. As to this clonotype: The antigen remains undetermined.

The sequence was obtained from a man aged 35 to 55 in good health. Sequencing was performed on blood.

CDR3 loop: CASSLTFSGDNSPLHF. CDR3 nucleotides: TGTGCCAGCAGCCTTACCTTTTCCGGGGATAATTCACCCCTCCACTTT. V and J are TRBV28 and TRBJ1-6; D unresolved. Germline V CDR1 and CDR2: MDHEN, SYDVKM. The ends were cut back, 6 bases at V and 5 bases at J, with 17 bases in the middle. The CDR3 consists of 16 residues.